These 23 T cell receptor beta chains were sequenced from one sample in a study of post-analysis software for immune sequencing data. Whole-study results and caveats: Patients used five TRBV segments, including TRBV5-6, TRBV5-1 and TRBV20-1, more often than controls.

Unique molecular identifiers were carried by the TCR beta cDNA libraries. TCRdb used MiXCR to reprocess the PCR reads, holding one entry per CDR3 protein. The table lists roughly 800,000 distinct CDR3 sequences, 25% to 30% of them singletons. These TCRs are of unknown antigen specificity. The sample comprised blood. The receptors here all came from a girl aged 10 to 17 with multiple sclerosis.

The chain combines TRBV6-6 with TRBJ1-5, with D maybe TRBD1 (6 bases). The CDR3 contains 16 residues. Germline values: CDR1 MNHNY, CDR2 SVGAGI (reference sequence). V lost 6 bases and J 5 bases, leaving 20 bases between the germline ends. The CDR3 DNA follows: TGTGCCAGCAGCACTAGGAGCGGGGGGCTGCATCAGCCCCAGCATTTT. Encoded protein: CASSTRSGGLHQPQHF.

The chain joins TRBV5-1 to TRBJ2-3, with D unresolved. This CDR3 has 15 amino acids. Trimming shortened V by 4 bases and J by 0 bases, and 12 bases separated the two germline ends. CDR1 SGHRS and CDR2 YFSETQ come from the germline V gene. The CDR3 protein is CASSIWNPSTDTQYF. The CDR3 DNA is TGCGCCAGCAGCATCTGGAATCCTAGCACAGATACGCAGTATTTT. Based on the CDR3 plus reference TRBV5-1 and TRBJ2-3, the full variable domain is KAGVTQTPRYLIKTRGQQVTLSCSPISGHRSVSWYQQTPGQGLQFLFEYFSETQRNKGNFPGRFSGRQFSNSRSEMNVSTLELGDSALYLCASSIWNPSTDTQYFGPGTRLTVL.

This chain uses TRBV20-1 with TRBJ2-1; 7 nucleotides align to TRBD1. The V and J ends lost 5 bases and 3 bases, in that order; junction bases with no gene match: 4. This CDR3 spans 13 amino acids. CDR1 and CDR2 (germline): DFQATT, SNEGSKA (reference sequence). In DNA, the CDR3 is TGCAGTGCTGCCGGGACAGACTACAATGAGCAGTTCTTC. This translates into CSAAGTDYNEQFF.

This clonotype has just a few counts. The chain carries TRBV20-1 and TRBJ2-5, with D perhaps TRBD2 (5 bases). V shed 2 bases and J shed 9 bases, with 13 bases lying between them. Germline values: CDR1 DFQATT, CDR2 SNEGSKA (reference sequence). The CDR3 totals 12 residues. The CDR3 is CSARYPPRAQYF. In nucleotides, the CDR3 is TGCAGTGCTAGATATCCACCGAGGGCCCAGTACTTC.

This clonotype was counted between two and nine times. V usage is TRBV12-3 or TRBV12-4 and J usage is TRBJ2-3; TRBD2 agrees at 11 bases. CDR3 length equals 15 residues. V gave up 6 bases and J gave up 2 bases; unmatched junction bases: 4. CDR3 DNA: TGTGCCAGCAGGGGACTAGCGGTTATCACAGATACGCAGTATTTT. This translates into CASRGLAVITDTQYF.

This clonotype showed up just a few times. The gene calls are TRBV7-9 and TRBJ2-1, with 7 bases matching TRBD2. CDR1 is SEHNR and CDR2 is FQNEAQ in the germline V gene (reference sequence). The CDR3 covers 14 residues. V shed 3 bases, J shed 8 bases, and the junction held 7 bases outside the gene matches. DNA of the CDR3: TGTGCCAGCAGCTTCCACCCTGGGGGGGATGAGCAGTTCTTC. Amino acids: CASSFHPGGDEQFF.

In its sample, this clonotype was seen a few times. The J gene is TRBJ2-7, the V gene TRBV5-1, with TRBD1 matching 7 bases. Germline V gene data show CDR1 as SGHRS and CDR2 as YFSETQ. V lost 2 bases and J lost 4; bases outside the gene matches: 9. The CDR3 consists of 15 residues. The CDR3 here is CASSFDPGQSYEQYF. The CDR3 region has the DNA TGCGCCAGCAGCTTTGACCCGGGACAGAGTTACGAGCAGTACTTC.

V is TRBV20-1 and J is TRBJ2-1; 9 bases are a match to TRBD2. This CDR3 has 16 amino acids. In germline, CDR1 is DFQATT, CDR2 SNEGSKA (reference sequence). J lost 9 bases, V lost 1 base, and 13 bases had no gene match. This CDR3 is CSARVGASGKASEQFF. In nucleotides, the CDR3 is TGCAGTGCTAGAGTAGGGGCTAGCGGGAAGGCCAGTGAGCAGTTCTTC.

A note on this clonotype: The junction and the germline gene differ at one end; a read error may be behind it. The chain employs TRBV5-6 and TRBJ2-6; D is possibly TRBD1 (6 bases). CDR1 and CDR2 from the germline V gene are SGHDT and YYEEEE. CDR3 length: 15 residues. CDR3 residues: CASSLRGTGANVPTF. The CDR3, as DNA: TGTGCCAGCAGCTTGAGGGGGACCGGGGCCAACGTCCCGACTTTC.

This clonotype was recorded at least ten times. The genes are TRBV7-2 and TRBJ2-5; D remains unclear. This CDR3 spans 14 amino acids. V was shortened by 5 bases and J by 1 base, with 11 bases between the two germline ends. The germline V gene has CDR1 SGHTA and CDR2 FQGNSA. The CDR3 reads CASSPPGPQETQYF. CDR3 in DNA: TGTGCCAGCAGCCCCCCGGGCCCCCAAGAGACCCAGTACTTC.

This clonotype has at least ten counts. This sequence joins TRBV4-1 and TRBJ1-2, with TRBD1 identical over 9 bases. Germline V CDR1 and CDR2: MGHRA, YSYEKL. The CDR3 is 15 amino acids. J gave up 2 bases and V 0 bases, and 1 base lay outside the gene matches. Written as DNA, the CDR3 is TGCGCCAGCAGCCAAGAGACAGGGGGAAACTATGGCTACACCTTC. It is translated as CASSQETGGNYGYTF.

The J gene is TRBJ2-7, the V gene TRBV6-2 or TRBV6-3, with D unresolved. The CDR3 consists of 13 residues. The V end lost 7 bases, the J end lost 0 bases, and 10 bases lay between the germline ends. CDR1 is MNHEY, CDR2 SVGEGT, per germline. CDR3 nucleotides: TGTGCCAGCACCCGCTCCCTCTCCTACGAGCAGTACTTC. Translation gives CASTRSLSYEQYF.

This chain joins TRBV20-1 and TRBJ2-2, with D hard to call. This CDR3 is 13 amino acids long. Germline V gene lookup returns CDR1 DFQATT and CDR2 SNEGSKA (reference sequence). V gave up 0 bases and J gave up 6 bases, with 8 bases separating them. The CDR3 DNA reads TGCAGTGCTAGAGATCGGAGTGCCGGGGAGCTGTTTTTT. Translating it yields CSARDRSAGELFF.

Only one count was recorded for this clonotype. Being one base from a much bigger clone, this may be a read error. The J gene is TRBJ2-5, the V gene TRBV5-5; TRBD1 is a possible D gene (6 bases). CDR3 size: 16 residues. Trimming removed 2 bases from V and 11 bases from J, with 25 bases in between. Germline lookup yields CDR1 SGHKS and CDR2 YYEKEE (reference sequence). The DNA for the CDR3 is TGTGCCAGCAGCTTCGTTGCAGGGGTTTTCTACAATGAGCAGTACTTC. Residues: CASSFVAGVFYNEQYF.

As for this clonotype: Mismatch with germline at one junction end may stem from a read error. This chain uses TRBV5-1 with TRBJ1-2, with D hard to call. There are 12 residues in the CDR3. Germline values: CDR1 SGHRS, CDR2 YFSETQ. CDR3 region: CASSLTSSGYTF. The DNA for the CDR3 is TGCGCCAGTAGCTTGACCAGTTCGGGCTACACCTTC.

CDR3 sequence reads: CASSQAPAGGSSPLHF. CDR3 coding DNA: TGTGCCAGCAGCCAAGCCCCGGCAGGGGGCAGTTCACCCCTCCACTTT. The genes are TRBV4-2 and TRBJ1-6; 8 bases are a match to TRBD1. V gave up 1 base and J gave up 9 bases; unmatched junction bases: 8. The CDR3 extends over 16 amino acids. CDR1 is LGHNA and CDR2 is YNFKEQ in the germline V gene.

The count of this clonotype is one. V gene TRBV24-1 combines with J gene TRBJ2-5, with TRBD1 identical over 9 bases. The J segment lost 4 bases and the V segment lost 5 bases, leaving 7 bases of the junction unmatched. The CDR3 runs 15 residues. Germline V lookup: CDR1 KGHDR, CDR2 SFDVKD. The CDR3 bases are TGTGCCACCAGTGGGACAGGGGACAGAAGAGAGACCCAGTACTTC. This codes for CATSGTGDRRETQYF.

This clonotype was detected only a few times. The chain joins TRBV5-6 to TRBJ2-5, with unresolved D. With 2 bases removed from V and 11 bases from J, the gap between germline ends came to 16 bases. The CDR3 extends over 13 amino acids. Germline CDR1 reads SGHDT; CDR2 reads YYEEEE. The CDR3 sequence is CASSFWVGNEQYF. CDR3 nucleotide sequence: TGTGCCAGCAGCTTTTGGGTCGGCAATGAGCAGTACTTC.

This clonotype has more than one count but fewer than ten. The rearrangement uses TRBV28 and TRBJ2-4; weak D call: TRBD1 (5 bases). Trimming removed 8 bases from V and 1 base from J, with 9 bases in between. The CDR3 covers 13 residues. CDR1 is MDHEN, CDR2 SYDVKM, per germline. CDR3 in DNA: TGTGCCAGCGTCAGGGCGGCCAAAAACATTCAGTACTTC. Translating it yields CASVRAAKNIQYF.

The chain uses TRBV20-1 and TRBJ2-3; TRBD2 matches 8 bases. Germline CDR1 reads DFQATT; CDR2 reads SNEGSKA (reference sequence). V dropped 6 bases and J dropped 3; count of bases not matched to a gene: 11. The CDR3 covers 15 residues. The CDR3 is CSAPRRSGGTDTQYF. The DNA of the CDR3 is TGCAGTGCCCCAAGGCGAAGCGGGGGTACAGATACGCAGTATTTT.

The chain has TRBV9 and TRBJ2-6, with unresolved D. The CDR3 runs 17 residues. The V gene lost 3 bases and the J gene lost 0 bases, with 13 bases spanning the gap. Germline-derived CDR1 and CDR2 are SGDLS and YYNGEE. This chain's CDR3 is CASSAARKSSGANVLTF. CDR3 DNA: TGTGCCAGCAGCGCAGCCCGAAAAAGCTCTGGGGCCAACGTCCTGACTTTC.

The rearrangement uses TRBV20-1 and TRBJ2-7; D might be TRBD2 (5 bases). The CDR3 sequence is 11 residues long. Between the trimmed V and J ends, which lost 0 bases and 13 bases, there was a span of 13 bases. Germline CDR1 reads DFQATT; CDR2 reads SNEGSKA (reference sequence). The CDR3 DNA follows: TGCAGTGCTAGAGATCCCGAGGCGGGCTACTTC. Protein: CSARDPEAGYF.

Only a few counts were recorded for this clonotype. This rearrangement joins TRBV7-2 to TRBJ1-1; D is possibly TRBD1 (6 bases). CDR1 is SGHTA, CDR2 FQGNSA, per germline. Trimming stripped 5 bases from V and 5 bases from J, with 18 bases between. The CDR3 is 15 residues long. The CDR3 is CASSPSQGFGTEAFF. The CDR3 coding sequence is TGTGCCAGCAGCCCCTCGCAGGGGTTCGGGACTGAAGCTTTCTTT.